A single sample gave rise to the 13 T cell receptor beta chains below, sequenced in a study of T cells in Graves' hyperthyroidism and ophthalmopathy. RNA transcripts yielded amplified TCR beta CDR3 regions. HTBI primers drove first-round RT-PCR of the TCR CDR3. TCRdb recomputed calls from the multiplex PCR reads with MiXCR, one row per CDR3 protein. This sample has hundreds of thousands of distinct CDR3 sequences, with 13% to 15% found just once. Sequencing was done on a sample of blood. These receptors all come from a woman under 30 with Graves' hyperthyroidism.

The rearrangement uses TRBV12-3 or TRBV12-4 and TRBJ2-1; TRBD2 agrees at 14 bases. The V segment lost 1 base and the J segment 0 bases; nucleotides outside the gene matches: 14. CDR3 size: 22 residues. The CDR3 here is CASSLGPNRLAGGDSSYNEQFF. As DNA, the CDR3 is TGTGCCAGCAGTTTAGGGCCCAACCGACTAGCGGGAGGGGATAGCTCCTACAATGAGCAGTTCTTC.

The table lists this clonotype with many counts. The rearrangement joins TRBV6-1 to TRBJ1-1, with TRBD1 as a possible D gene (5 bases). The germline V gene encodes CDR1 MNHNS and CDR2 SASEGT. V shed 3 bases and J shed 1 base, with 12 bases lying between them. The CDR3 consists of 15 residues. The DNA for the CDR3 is TGTGCCAGCAGTGACGCACGGGACTCGAACACTGAAGCTTTCTTT. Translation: CASSDARDSNTEAFF.

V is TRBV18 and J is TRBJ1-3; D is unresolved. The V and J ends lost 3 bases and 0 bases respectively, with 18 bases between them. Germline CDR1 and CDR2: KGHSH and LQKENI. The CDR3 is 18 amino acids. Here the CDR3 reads CASSPSVIRAISGNTIYF. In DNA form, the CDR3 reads TGTGCCAGCTCACCCTCTGTGATTCGGGCCATCTCTGGAAACACCATATATTTT.

The CDR3 sequence: CASSSWTGGFRGYTF. The CDR3 coding sequence is TGTGCCAGCAGCTCCTGGACAGGGGGGTTTCGGGGCTACACCTTC. The chain has TRBV25-1 and TRBJ1-2; 10 positions match TRBD1. The CDR3 contains 15 residues. Germline-derived CDR1 and CDR2 are MGHDK and SYGVNS. Trimming cost V 6 bases and J 8 bases; bases outside gene matches: 12.

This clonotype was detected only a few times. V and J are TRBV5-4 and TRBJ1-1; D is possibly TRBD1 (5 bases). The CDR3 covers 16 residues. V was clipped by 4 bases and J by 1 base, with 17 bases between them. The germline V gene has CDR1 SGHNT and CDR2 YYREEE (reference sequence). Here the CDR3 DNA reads TGTGCCAGCAGCCCCGGGCCAGGGAGGTCGAACACTGAAGCTTTCTTT. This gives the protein CASSPGPGRSNTEAFF.

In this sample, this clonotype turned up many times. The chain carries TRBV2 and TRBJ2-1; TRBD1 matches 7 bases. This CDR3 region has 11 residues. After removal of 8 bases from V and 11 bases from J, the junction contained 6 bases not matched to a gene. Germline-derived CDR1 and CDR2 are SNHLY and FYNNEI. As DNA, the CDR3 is TGTGCCAGCGACGACAGGGAGAAGCAGTTCTTC. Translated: CASDDREKQFF.

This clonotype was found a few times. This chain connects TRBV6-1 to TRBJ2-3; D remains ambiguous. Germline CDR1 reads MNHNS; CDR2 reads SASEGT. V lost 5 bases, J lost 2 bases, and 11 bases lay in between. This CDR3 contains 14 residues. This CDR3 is CASSYKDITDTQYF. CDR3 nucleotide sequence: TGTGCCAGCAGTTATAAAGACATCACAGATACGCAGTATTTT.

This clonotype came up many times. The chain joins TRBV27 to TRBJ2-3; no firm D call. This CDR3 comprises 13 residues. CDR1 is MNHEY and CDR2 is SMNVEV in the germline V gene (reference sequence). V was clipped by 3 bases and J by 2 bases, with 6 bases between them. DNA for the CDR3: TGTGCCAGCAGTTTCGCGCACACAGATACGCAGTATTTT. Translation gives CASSFAHTDTQYF.

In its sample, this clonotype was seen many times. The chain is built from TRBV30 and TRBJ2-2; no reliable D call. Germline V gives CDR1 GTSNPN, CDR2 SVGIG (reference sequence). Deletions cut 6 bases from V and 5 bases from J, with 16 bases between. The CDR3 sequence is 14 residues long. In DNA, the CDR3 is TGTGCCTGCCGGCAACGTGCTGGGACCGGGGAGCTGTTTTTT. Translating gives CACRQRAGTGELFF.

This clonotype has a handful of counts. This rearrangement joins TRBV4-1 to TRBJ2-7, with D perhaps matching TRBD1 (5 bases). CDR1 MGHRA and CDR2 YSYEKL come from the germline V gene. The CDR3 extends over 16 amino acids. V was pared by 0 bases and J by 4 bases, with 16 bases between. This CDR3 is CASSQDPDSFAYEQYF. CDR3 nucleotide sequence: TGCGCCAGCAGCCAAGACCCCGACAGTTTTGCTTACGAGCAGTACTTC.

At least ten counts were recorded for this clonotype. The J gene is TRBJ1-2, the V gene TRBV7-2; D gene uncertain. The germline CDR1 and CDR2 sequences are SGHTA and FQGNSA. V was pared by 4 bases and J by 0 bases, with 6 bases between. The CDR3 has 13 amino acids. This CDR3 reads CASSYDTNYGYTF. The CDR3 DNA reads TGTGCCAGCAGCTATGACACTAACTATGGCTACACCTTC.

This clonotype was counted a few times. CDR3 nucleotides: TGCGCCAGCAGCCGCTTAAATGGAATAGAGACCCAGTACTTC. It specifies CASSRLNGIETQYF. V gene TRBV4-1 combines with J gene TRBJ2-5, with D unclear. The CDR3 has 14 amino acids. Trimming pared 4 bases from V and 4 bases from J, leaving 13 bases between. Germline-derived CDR1 and CDR2 are MGHRA and YSYEKL.

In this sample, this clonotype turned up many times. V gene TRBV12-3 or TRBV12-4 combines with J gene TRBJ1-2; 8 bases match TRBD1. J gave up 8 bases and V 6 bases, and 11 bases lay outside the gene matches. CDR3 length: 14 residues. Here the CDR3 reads CASSNPTGAGGYTF. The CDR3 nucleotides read TGTGCCAGCAGCAACCCGACAGGGGCCGGAGGCTACACCTTC.